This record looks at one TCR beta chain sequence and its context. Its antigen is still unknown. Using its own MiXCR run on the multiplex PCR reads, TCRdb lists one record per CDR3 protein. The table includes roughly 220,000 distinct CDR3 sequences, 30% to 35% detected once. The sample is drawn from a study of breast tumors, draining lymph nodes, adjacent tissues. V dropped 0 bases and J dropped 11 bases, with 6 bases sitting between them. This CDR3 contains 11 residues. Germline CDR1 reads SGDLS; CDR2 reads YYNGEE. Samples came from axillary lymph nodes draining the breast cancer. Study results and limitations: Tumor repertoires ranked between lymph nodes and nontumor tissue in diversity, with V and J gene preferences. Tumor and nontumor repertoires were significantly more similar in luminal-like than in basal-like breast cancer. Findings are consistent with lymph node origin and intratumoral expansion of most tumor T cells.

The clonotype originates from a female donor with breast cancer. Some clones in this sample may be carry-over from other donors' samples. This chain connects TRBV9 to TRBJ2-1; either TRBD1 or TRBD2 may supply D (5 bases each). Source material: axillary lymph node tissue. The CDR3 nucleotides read TGTGCCAGCAGCGTAGGGGGACAGCAGTTCTTC. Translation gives CASSVGGQQFF. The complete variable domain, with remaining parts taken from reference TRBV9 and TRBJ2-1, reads DSGVTQTPKHLITATGQRVTLRCSPRSGDLSVYWYQQSLDQGLQFLIQYYNGEERAKGNILERFSAQQFPDLHSELNLSSLELGDSALYFCASSVGGQQFFGPGTRLTVL.